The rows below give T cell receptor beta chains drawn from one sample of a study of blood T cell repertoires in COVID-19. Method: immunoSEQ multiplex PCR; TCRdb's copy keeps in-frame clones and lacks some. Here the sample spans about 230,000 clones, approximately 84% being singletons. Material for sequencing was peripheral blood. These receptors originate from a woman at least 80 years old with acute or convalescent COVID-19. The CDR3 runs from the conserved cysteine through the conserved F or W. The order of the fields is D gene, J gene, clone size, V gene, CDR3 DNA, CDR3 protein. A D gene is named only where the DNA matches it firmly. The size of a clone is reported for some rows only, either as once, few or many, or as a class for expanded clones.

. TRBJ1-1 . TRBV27 TGTGCCAGCAAACGCGGGATGTACGGGGGAGCTTTCTTT CASKRGMYGGAFF
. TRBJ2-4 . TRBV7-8 TGTGCCAGCAGCCACTTGGCGCGGAGCAAAAACATTCAGTACTTC CASSHLARSKNIQYF
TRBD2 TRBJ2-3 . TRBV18 TGTGCCAGCTCACCACCGGGACTAGCGGGAGGGACAGATACGCAGTATTTT CASSPPGLAGGTDTQYF
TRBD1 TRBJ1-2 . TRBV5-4 TGTGCCAGCAGCCCGACAGGGGTGTATGGCTACACCTTC CASSPTGVYGYTF
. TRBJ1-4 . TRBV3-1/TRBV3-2 TGTGCCAGCAGCCAAGATTTAAGGACCGGGACAACTAATGAAAAACTGTTTTTT CASSQDLRTGTTNEKLFF
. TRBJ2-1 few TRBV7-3 TGTGCCAGCAGCCCCAAACTTGGAGCGGGCTCCATCTTCTTC CASSPKLGAGSIFF
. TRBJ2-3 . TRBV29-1 TGCAGCGTCGCGGGGCATCGAGAAGATACGCAGTATTTT CSVAGHREDTQYF
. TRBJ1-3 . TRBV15 TGTGCCACCAGCAGAGACGCTGGAAACACCATATATTTT CATSRDAGNTIYF
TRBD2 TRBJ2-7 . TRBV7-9 TGTGCCAGCAGTCGACAGACTAGCGGGGCCTCCGAGCAGTACTTC CASSRQTSGASEQYF
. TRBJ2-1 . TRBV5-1 TGCGCCAGCAGCGAGCAGGGGGGCTCCTACAATGAGCAGTTCTTC CASSEQGGSYNEQFF
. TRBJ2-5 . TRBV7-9 TGTGCCAGCAGTGGGACTCGAGGGAACCAAGAGACCCAGTACTTC CASSGTRGNQETQYF
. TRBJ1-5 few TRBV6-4 TGTGCCAGCAGTGAATCACCAGGGAGGGATCAGCCCCAGCATTTT CASSESPGRDQPQHF
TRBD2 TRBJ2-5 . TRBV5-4 TGTGCCAGCAGCCTTCCACTAGCGCACCAAGAGACCCAGTACTTC CASSLPLAHQETQYF
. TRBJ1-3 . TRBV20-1 TGCAGTGCTAATGACAGGCTATCTGGAAACACCATATATTTT CSANDRLSGNTIYF
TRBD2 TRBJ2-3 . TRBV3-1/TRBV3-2 TGTGCCAGCAGCCAGTCGGGACTAGCGGGATTTACAGATACGCAGTATTTT CASSQSGLAGFTDTQYF
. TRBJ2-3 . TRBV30 TGTGCCTGGAAACGGGATACGCAGTATTTT CAWKRDTQYF
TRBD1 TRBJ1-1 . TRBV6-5 TGTGCCAGCAGGGTTAGGACAGGGGCAAGGACTGAAGCTTTCTTT CASRVRTGARTEAFF
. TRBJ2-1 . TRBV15 TGTGCCACCAGCCAATTAAAACGGAATGAGCAGTTCTTC CATSQLKRNEQFF
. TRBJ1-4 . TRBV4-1 TGCGCCAGCAGCCAAGAGCCGGGAACTAATGAAAAACTGTTTTTT CASSQEPGTNEKLFF
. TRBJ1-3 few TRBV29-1 TGCAGCGTTGGGGTAGGAGGCTCTGGAAACACCATATATTTT CSVGVGGSGNTIYF
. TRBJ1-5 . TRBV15 TGTGCCACCAGCAGAGGGCTCGGGGGGCGCCAACAAGGGCCCCAGCATTTT CATSRGLGGRQQGPQHF
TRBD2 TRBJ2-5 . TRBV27 TGTGCCAGCAGTCCGGGACTAGCGGTGGGAGAGACCCAGTACTTC CASSPGLAVGETQYF
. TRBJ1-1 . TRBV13 TGTGCCAGCAGGCCTGGGGGGGTAGGGCTGACGACTGAAGCTTTCTTT CASRPGGVGLTTEAFF
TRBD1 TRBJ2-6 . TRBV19 TGTGCCAGCCACCGGGACAGGGCCAGCTCTGGGGCCAACGTCCTGACTTTC CASHRDRASSGANVLTF
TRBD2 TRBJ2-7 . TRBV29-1 TGCAGCGTCCATAGCGGGTTCTCCTACGAGCAGTACTTC CSVHSGFSYEQYF
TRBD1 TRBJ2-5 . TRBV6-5 TGTGCCAGCAGACCCACAGGGGGAGGAGAGACCCAGTACTTC CASRPTGGGETQYF
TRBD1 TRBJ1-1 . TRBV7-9 TGTGCCAGCAGCTGGGACAGTCAGGCCGAAGTAAAAGAAGCTTTCTTT CASSWDSQAEVKEAFF
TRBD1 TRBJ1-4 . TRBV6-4 TGTGCCAGGTCGACAGGGGAGGGGGAAAAACTGTTTTTT CARSTGEGEKLFF
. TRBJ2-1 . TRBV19 TGTGCCAGTAGTATAGCGGGTGTGTCGTACAATGAGCAGTTCTTC CASSIAGVSYNEQFF
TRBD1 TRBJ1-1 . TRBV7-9 TGTGCCAGCACTCCAGGGGGGCTGGGCACTGAAGCTTTCTTT CASTPGGLGTEAFF
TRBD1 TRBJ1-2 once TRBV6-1 TGTGCCAGCACCATGGAGGGGGCCAGCTATGGCTACACCTTC CASTMEGASYGYTF
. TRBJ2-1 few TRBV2 TGTGCCAGCGGGCTTCTCGGGAGTGAGCAGTTCTTC CASGLLGSEQFF
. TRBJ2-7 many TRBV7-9 TGTGCCAGCAGCTTAGGCGGCGGCACTCTCGAGCAGTACTTC CASSLGGGTLEQYF
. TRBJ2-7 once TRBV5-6 TGTGCCAGCAGCTACTCGGTAGAGCAGTACTTC CASSYSVEQYF
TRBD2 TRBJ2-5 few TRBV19 TGTGCCAGTAGTCCCGGACTAGCGGCAGAGACCCAGTACTTC CASSPGLAAETQYF
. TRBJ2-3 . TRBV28 TGTGCCAGCCCGGCGAGCACCCAGGGTGGCACAGATACGCAGTATTTT CASPASTQGGTDTQYF
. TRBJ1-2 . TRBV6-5 TGTGCCAGCACCCTAACGGGGGAATGGTTGGACACCTTC CASTLTGEWLDTF
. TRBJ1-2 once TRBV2 TGTGCCAGCAGACGATACGAACAGGATGCGAGGGGCTACACCTTC CASRRYEQDARGYTF
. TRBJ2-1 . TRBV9 TGTGCCAGCAGCCCCCGTAGCGGAAGCTCCTACAATGAGCAGTTCTTC CASSPRSGSSYNEQFF
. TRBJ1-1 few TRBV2 TGTGCCAGCAGGGACCAGACAGGGAACACTGAAGCTTTCTTT CASRDQTGNTEAFF
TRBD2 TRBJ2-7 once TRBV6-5 TGTGCCAGCAGTTACAACTCAGCGGGGGCAGCCTACGAGCAGTACTTC CASSYNSAGAAYEQYF
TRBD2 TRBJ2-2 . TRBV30 TGTGCCTGGGGTGGACTAGCGGGAATCACCGGGGAGCTGTTTTTT CAWGGLAGITGELFF
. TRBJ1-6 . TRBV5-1 TGCGCCAGCAGCTTGGGTGGGGGCTATGATAATTCACCCCTCCACTTT CASSLGGGYDNSPLHF
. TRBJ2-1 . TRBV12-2 TGTGCAAGTCGCCCGGGGGGGGCGGGAGTTACCTACAATGAGCAGTTCTTC CASRPGGAGVTYNEQFF
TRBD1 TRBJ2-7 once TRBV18 TGTGCCAGCTCACCAGGGGACAGGGGTACCTACGAGCAGTACTTC CASSPGDRGTYEQYF
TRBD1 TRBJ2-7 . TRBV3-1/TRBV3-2 TGTGCCAGCAGCCAACGGACAGGGTATGGCGAGCAGTACTTC CASSQRTGYGEQYF